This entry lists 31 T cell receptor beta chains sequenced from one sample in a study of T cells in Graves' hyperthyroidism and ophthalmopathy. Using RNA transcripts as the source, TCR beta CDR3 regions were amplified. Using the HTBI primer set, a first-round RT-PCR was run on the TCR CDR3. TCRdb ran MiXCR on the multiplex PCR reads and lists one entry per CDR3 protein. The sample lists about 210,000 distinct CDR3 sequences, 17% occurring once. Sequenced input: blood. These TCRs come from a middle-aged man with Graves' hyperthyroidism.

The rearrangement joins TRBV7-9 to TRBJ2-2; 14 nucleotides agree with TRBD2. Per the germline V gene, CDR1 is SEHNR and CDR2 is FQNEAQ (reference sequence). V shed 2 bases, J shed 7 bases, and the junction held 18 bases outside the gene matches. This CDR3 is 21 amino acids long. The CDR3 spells CASSLPWTLTSGRALDGELFF. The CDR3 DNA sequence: TGTGCCAGCAGCTTACCGTGGACCCTGACTAGCGGGAGGGCCTTGGACGGGGAGCTGTTTTTT. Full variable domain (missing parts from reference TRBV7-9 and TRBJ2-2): DTGVSQNPRHKITKRGQNVTFRCDPISEHNRLYWYRQTLGQGPEFLTYFQNEAQLEKSRLLSDRFSAERPKGSFSTLEIQRTEQGDSAMYLCASSLPWTLTSGRALDGELFFGEGSRLTVL.

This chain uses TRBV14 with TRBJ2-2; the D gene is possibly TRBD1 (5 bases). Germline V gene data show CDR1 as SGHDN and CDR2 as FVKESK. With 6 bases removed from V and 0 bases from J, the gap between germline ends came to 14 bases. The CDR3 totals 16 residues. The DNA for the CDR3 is TGTGCCAGCAGGGCTGACGTGACAGCGAACACCGGGGAGCTGTTTTTT. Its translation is CASRADVTANTGELFF.

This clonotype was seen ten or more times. CDR3 bases: TGTGCCAGCAGTTTGGGGCCGTGGAGCGAGCAGTACTTC. Translated, it gives CASSLGPWSEQYF. J is TRBJ2-7 and V is TRBV12-3 or TRBV12-4; tentatively, D is TRBD1 (5 bases). Between the trimmed V and J ends, which lost 3 bases and 6 bases, there was a span of 12 bases. The CDR3 spans 13 residues.

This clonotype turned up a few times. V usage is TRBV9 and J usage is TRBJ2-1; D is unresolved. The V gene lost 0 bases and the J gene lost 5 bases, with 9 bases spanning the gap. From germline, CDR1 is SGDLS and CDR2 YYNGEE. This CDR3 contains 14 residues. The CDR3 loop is CASSVVSSNNEQFF. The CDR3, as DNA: TGTGCCAGCAGCGTAGTCTCGTCGAACAATGAGCAGTTCTTC. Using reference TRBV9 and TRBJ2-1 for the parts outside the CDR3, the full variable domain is DSGVTQTPKHLITATGQRVTLRCSPRSGDLSVYWYQQSLDQGLQFLIQYYNGEERAKGNILERFSAQQFPDLHSELNLSSLELGDSALYFCASSVVSSNNEQFFGPGTRLTVL.

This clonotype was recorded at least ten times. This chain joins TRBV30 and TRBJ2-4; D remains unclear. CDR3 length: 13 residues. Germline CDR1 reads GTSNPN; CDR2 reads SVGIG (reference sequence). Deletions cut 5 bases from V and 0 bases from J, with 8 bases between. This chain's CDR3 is CAWEAVAKNIQYF. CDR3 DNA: TGTGCCTGGGAAGCCGTAGCCAAAAACATTCAGTACTTC.

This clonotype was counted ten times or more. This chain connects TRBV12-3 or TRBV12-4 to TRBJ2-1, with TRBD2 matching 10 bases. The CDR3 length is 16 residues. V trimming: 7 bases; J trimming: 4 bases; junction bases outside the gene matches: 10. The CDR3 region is CASKTSGSSSYNEQFF. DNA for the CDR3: TGTGCCAGCAAGACTAGCGGGTCGTCCTCTTACAATGAGCAGTTCTTC.

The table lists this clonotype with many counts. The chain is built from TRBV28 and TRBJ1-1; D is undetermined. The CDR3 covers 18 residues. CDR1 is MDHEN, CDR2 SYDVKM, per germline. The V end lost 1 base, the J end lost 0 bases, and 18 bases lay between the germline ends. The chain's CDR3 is CASSLSASSGFMNTEAFF. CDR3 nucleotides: TGTGCCAGCAGTTTATCCGCCTCTTCGGGGTTCATGAACACTGAAGCTTTCTTT.

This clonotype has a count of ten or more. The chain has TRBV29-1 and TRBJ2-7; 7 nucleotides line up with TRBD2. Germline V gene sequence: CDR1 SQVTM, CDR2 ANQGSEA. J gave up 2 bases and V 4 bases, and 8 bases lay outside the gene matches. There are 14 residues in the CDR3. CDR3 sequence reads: CSVATGGLTYEQYF. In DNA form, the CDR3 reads TGCAGCGTTGCTACGGGGGGACTAACCTACGAGCAGTACTTC.

The DNA for the CDR3 is TGCAGTGGGGTACCGGGACAGGGGGCATATGGCTACACCTTC. This translates into CSGVPGQGAYGYTF. The rearrangement uses TRBV20-1 and TRBJ1-2; 12 nucleotides line up with TRBD1. The V and J ends lost 7 bases and 5 bases, in that order; junction bases with no gene match: 8. The CDR3 length is 14 residues. Germline CDR1 reads DFQATT; CDR2 reads SNEGSKA (reference sequence).

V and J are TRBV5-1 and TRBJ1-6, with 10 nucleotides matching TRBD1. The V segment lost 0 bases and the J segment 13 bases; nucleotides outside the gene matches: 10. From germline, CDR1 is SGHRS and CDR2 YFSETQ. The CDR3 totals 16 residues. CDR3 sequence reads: CASSLEGTGASGPLHF. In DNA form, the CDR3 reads TGCGCCAGCAGCTTGGAAGGGACAGGGGCTAGTGGGCCCCTCCACTTT.

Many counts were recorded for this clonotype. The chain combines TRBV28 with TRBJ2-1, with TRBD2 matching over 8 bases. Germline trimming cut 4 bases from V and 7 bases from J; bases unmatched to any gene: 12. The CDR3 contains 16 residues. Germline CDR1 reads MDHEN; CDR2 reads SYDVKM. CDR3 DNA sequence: TGTGCCAGCAGTTCCGCCGGACTAGCTACCAGGAATGAGCAGTTCTTC. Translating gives CASSSAGLATRNEQFF.

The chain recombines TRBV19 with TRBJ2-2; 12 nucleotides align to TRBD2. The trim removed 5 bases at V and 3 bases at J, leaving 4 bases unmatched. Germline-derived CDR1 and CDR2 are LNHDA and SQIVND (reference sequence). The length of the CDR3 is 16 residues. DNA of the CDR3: TGTGCCAGTAGTTTGACTAGCGGGGGCTACACCGGGGAGCTGTTTTTT. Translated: CASSLTSGGYTGELFF.

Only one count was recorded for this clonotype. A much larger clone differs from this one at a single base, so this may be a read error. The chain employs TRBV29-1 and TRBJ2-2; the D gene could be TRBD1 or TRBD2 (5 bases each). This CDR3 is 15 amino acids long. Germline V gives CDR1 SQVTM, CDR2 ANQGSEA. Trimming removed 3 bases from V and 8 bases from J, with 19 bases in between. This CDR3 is CSVDVKGSSMGELFF. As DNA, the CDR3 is TGCAGCGTTGACGTCAAGGGGAGTAGTATGGGGGAGCTGTTTTTT.

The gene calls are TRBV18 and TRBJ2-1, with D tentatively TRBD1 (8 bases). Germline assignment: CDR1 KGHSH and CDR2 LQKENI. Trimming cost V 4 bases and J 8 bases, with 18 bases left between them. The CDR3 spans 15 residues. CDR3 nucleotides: TGTGCCAGCTCACAAACAGGGGGGGGAGAAGATGAGCAGTTCTTC. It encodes CASSQTGGGEDEQFF.

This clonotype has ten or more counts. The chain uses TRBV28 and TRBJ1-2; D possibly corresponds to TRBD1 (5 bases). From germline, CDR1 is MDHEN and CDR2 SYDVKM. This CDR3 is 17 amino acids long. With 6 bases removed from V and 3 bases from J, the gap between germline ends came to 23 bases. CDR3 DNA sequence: TGTGCCAGCAGCCCCCTCCCTGACAGCCCGCTTTACTATGGCTACACCTTC. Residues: CASSPLPDSPLYYGYTF.

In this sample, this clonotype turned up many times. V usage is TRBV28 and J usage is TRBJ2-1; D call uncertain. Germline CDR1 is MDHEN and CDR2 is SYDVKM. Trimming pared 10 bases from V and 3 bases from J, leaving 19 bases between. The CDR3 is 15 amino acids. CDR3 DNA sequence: TGTGCCACCTGCACCGCCCACTCGGTCTACAATGAGCAGTTCTTC. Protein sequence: CATCTAHSVYNEQFF.

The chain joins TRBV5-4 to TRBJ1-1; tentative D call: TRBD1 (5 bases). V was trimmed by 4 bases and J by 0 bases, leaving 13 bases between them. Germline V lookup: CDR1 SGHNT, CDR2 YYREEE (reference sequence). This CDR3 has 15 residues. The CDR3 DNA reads TGTGCCAGCAGCGGGGAGACAGATATGAACACTGAAGCTTTCTTT. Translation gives CASSGETDMNTEAFF.

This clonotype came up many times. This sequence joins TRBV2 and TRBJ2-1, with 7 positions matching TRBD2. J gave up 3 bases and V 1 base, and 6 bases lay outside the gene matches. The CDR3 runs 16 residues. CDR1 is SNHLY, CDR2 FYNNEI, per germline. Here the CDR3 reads CASSEGSGGDYNEQFF. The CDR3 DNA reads TGTGCCAGCAGTGAAGGGTCGGGGGGAGACTACAATGAGCAGTTCTTC.

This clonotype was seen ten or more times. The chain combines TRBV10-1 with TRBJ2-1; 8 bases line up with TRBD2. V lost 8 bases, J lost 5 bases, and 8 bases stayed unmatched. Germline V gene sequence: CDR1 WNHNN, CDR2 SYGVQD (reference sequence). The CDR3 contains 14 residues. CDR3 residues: CASGKAGEDNEQFF. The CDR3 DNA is TGCGCCAGCGGTAAAGCGGGAGAGGACAATGAGCAGTTCTTC.

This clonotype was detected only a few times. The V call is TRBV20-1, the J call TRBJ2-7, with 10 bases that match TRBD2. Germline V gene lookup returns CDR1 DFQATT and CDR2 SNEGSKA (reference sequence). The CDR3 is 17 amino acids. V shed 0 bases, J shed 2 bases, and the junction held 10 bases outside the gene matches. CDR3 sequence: CSARDRTSGRSPYEQYF. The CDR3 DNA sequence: TGCAGTGCTAGAGATCGGACTAGCGGACGTTCCCCCTACGAGCAGTACTTC.

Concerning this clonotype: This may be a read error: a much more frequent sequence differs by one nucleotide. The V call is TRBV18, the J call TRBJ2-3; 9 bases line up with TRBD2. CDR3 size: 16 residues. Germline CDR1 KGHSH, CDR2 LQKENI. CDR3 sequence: CVSSPVLAGVSDTQYF. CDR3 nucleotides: TGTGTCAGCTCACCGGTCTTAGCGGGAGTATCGGATACGCAGTATTTT.

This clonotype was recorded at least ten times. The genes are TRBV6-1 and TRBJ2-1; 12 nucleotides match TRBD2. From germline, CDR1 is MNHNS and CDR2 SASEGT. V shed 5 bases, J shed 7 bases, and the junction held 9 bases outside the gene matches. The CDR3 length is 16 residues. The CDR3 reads CASSSPTSGSANEQFF. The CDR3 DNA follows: TGTGCCAGCAGTTCCCCGACTAGCGGGAGTGCGAATGAGCAGTTCTTC.

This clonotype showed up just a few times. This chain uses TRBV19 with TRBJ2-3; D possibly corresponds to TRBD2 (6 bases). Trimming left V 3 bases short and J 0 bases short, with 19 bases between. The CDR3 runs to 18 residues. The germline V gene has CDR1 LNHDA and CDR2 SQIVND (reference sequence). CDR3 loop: CASSIRSKIAVSTDTQYF. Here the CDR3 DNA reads TGTGCCAGTAGTATTCGATCGAAAATAGCGGTTAGCACAGATACGCAGTATTTT.

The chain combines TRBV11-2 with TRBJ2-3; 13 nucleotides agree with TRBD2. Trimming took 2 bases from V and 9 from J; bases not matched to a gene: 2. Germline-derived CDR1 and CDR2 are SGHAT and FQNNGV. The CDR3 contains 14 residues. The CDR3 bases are TGTGCCAGCAGCTTATCGACTAGCGGGGGGACGCAGTATTTT. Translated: CASSLSTSGGTQYF.

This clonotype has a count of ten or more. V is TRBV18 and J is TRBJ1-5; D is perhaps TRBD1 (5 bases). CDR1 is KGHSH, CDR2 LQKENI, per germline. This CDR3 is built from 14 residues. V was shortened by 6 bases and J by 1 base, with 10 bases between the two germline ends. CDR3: CASSTGGSNQPQHF. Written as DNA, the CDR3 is TGTGCCAGCTCGACCGGGGGAAGCAATCAGCCCCAGCATTTT.

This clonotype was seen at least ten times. This CDR3 is CASSFQGVGTEAFF. For the CDR3, the DNA is TGTGCCAGCAGTTTCCAGGGGGTGGGGACTGAAGCTTTCTTT. The chain combines TRBV12-3 or TRBV12-4 with TRBJ1-1, with 7 bases lining up with TRBD1. Trimming took 3 bases from V and 5 from J; bases not matched to a gene: 6. The CDR3 has 14 amino acids.

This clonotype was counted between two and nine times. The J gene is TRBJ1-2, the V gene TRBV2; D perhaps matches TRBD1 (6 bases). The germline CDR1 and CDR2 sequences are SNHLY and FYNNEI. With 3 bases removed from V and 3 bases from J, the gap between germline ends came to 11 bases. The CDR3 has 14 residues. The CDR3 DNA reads TGTGCCAGCAGTGACGGGGGGCCTGACTATGGCTACACCTTC. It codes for CASSDGGPDYGYTF.

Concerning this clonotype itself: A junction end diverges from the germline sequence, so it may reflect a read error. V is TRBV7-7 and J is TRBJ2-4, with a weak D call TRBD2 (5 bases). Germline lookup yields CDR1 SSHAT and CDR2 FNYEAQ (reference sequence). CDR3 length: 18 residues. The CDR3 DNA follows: TGTGCTAGCAGCTTAGCGTCGATGGACTTCCTAGCCAAAAACATTCAGTACTTC. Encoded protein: CASSLASMDFLAKNIQYF.

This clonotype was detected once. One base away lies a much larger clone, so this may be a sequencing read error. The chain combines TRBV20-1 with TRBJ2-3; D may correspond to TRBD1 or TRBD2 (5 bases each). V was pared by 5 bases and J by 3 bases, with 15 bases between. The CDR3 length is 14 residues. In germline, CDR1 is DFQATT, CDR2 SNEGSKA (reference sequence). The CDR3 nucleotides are TGCAGTGCTTCGGGACCACCCAGGACAGATACGCAGTATTTT. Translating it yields CSASGPPRTDTQYF.

CDR3 in amino acids: CASSLDRLAGVYTQYF. CDR3 DNA: TGTGCCAGCAGCTTAGATCGCCTAGCGGGAGTATATACGCAGTATTTT. The chain combines TRBV11-2 with TRBJ2-3; TRBD2 matches 10 bases. The germline CDR1 and CDR2 sequences are SGHAT and FQNNGV. CDR3 length: 16 residues. Unmatched junction bases numbered 7, after V lost 0 bases and J lost 7 bases.

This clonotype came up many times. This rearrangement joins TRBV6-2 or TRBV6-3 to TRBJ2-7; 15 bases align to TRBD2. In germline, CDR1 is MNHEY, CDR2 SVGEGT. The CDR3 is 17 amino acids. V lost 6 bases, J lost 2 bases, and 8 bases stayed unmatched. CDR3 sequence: CASRRGLAGGPPYEQYF. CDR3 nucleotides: TGTGCCAGCAGGCGGGGACTAGCGGGAGGTCCCCCCTACGAGCAGTACTTC.